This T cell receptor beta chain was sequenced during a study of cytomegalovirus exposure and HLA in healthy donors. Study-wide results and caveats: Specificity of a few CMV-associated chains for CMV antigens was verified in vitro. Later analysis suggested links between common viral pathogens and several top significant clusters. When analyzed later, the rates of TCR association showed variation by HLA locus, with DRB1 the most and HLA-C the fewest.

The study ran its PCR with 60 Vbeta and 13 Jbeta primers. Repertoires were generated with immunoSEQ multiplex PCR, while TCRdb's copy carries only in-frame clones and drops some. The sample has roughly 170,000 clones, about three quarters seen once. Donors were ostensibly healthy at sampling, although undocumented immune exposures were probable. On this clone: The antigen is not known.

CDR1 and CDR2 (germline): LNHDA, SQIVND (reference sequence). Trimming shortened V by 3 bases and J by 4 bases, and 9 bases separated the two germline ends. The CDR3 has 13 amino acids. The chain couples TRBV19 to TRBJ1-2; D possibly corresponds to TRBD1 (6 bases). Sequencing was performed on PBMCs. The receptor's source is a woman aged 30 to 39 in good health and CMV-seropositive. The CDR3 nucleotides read TGTGCCAGTAGTATCGGACAGTTCTATGGCTACACCTTC. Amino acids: CASSIGQFYGYTF.